The present T cell receptor beta chain was sequenced within a study of glioma-infiltrating T cells after dendritic cell vaccination. Time point given: after dendritic cell vaccination, including at tumor progression/relapse. TCRdb's table, derived via immunoSEQ multiplex PCR, lists solely in-frame clones and lacks some. Among tens of thousands of clones, roughly 84% were seen once, and the ten largest hold around 2.1%. There are 15 residues in the CDR3. Between the trimmed V and J ends, which lost 6 bases and 1 base, there was a span of 13 bases. Germline CDR1 is LNHDA and CDR2 is SQIVND (reference sequence).

Sample: blood, taken after dendritic cell vaccination. This chain uses TRBV19 with TRBJ2-1, with D tentatively TRBD1 (6 bases). This TCR was sampled from a human donor with glioblastoma. CDR3: CASRAARGSYNEQFF. The CDR3 DNA reads TGTGCCAGTAGGGCGGCCAGGGGTTCCTACAATGAGCAGTTCTTC.